This TCR beta chain emerged from a study of cytomegalovirus exposure and HLA in healthy donors. Study-wide findings and caveats: Most TCRs appeared rarely, but some public TCRs recurred in many donors.

Trimming at V came to 3 bases and at J to 1 base, leaving 1 base not matched to a gene. The germline gives CDR1 MNHEY, CDR2 SVGAGI. This CDR3 contains 14 residues. Notes on this clone: Its antigen is undetermined. This CDR3 is also generated by other DNA sequences in the sample.

PCR involved 60 Vbeta and 13 Jbeta primers. Only in-frame clones appear in the TCRdb table, and some are missing; sequencing was by immunoSEQ multiplex PCR. The sample records around 180,000 clones, roughly three quarters being singletons. Sequenced: PBMCs. This clonotype was obtained from a woman in her 50s in good health and CMV-seropositive. The rearrangement uses TRBV6-5 and TRBJ1-1; 8 nucleotides agree with TRBD1. CDR3 sequence reads: CASSYGTGNTEAFF. The CDR3 region has the DNA TGTGCCAGCAGTTATGGGACAGGGAACACTGAAGCTTTCTTT.